These 8 T cell receptor beta chains were all obtained from the same sample, sequenced in a study of PD-1 blockade in classical Hodgkin lymphoma. The data were produced by immunoSEQ multiplex PCR, yet TCRdb's version contains in-frame clones alone and is incomplete. The repertoire includes about 66,000 clones, over 55% of them detected once, and about 9.1% sits in the top ten. Every single patient, without exception, relapsed after autologous stem cell transplantation, and brentuximab vedotin exposure varied. This specimen was peripheral blood mononuclear cells (PBMCs), taken before the second cycle of nivolumab. The source is a human donor with classical Hodgkin lymphoma.

The V call is TRBV6-1, the J call TRBJ1-4; a possible D gene is TRBD1 (5 bases). The CDR3 has 15 amino acids. Trimming left V 7 bases short and J 0 bases short, with 12 bases between. Germline V gene sequence: CDR1 MNHNS, CDR2 SASEGT. CDR3 bases: TGTGCCAGCACGGGGGGAGACGCAACTAATGAAAAACTGTTTTTT. Its protein product is CASTGGDATNEKLFF.

About this clone: The junction shows a germline mismatch at one end, possibly a read error. The gene calls are TRBV28 and TRBJ2-5, with TRBD2 as a possible D gene (5 bases). The CDR3 consists of 11 residues. Germline CDR1 MDHEN, CDR2 SYDVKM. CDR3 DNA: TGTGCCAGCAGTTCCGGTCCCAAGGAGGACTTC. It encodes CASSSGPKEDF.

The V gene is TRBV7-3, the J gene TRBJ2-1; D not resolved. This CDR3 spans 15 amino acids. The V and J ends lost 5 bases and 0 bases respectively, with 11 bases between them. Looked up from germline, CDR1 is SGHTA and CDR2 is FQGTGA. The CDR3 reads CASSPRGGSYNEQFF. CDR3 sequence (DNA): TGTGCCAGCAGCCCCCGTGGCGGCTCCTACAATGAGCAGTTCTTC.

The V call is TRBV11-2, the J call TRBJ1-3; 8 nucleotides agree with TRBD1. CDR1 and CDR2 (germline): SGHAT, FQNNGV. V dropped 5 bases and J dropped 6; count of bases not matched to a gene: 6. CDR3 size: 14 residues. CDR3 sequence (DNA): TGTGCCAGCAGCCAGGACAGGGTGGCAAACACCATATATTTT. The encoded protein is CASSQDRVANTIYF.

The chain recombines TRBV9 with TRBJ1-2; the match to TRBD1 covers 12 bases. The length of the CDR3 is 16 residues. The V gene's germline CDR1 is SGDLS and CDR2 YYNGEE. With 3 bases clipped from V and 10 bases from J, the junction kept 13 bases outside the gene matches. The CDR3 loop is CASSGPNPGQGATYTF. Written as DNA, the CDR3 is TGTGCCAGCAGCGGACCCAATCCGGGACAGGGGGCGACCTACACCTTC.

J is TRBJ2-1 and V is TRBV7-9; D is unclear. The CDR3 consists of 12 residues. Germline CDR1 and CDR2: SEHNR and FQNEAQ (reference sequence). The V end lost 1 base, the J end lost 9 bases, and 7 bases lay between the germline ends. The CDR3 region has the DNA TGTGCCAGCAGCTTAGAGTGGTCTGAGCAGTTCTTC. Its translation is CASSLEWSEQFF.

The rearrangement links TRBV5-6 to TRBJ2-7; D might be TRBD1 (6 bases). The CDR3 is 14 residues long. Trimming shortened V by 0 bases and J by 3 bases, and 10 bases separated the two germline ends. Germline V CDR1 and CDR2: SGHDT, YYEEEE. CDR3 nucleotides: TGTGCCAGCAGCTTGGCCGGGACACACTACGAGCAGTACTTC. Amino acids: CASSLAGTHYEQYF. Full variable domain (remainder filled in from reference TRBV5-6 and TRBJ2-7): DAGVTQSPTHLIKTRGQQVTLRCSPKSGHDTVSWYQQALGQGPQFIFQYYEEEERQRGNFPDRFSGHQFPNYSSELNVNALLLGDSALYLCASSLAGTHYEQYFGPGTRLTVT.

V gene TRBV11-2 combines with J gene TRBJ2-2; D unclear. The V gene lost 11 bases and the J gene lost 1 base, with 8 bases spanning the gap. There are 12 residues in the CDR3. Germline-derived CDR1 and CDR2 are SGHAT and FQNNGV. DNA for the CDR3: TGTGCCGCCCGGTTGAACACCGGGGAGCTGTTTTTT. It codes for CAARLNTGELFF.